The next 17 T cell receptor beta chains were all read from a single sample in a study of blood T cell repertoires in COVID-19. Profiling relied on immunoSEQ multiplex PCR, and the TCRdb table lists in-frame clones only, not all of them. The sample records tens of thousands of clones, 70% to 85% being singletons. The sample taken for sequencing was peripheral blood. These TCRs come from a man of 80 years or more with COVID-19, enrolled during active disease.

This clone was picked up a small number of times. V usage is TRBV7-3 and J usage is TRBJ1-6, with a weak D call TRBD1 (5 bases). Germline loops: CDR1 SGHTA, CDR2 FQGTGA. V gave up 5 bases and J gave up 7 bases, with 15 bases separating them. CDR3 size: 15 residues. CDR3 in amino acids: CASSAGRGINSPLHF. CDR3 DNA sequence: TGTGCCAGCAGCGCAGGGCGGGGGATCAATTCACCCCTCCACTTT.

The rearrangement links TRBV7-2 to TRBJ1-3, with TRBD1 as a possible D gene (5 bases). This CDR3 is 16 amino acids long. Trimming shortened V by 0 bases and J by 0 bases, and 9 bases separated the two germline ends. Germline V CDR1 and CDR2: SGHTA, FQGNSA. The CDR3 coding sequence is TGTGCCAGCAGCTTAGCGGGGCTAAACTCTGGAAACACCATATATTTT. This codes for CASSLAGLNSGNTIYF.

The chain has TRBV3-1 (or the pseudogene TRBV3-2) and TRBJ1-5; D ambiguous. The CDR3 loop spans 13 amino acids. Trimming took 4 bases from V and 7 from J, leaving 11 bases between them. Per the germline V gene, CDR1 is LGHDT and CDR2 is YNNKEL (reference sequence). This chain's CDR3 is CASSPPEAQPQHF. Here the CDR3 DNA reads TGTGCCAGCAGCCCACCAGAGGCGCAGCCCCAGCATTTT.

The genes are TRBV3-1 (or the pseudogene TRBV3-2) and TRBJ2-1, with 11 bases lining up with TRBD2. Losses at the gene ends were 1 base for V and 1 base for J; bases not matched to a gene: 3. CDR1 is LGHDT and CDR2 is YNNKEL in the germline V gene (reference sequence). This CDR3 has 17 amino acids. The CDR3 DNA sequence: TGTGCCAGCAGCCAAGGGGGACTAGCGGCTTCCTACAATGAGCAGTTCTTC. Its translation: CASSQGGLAASYNEQFF.

This clone was seen only a few times. The chain couples TRBV9 to TRBJ2-7; 10 positions match TRBD2. The junction had 6 bases not matched to a gene; V was cut back by 3 bases and J by 0 bases. Germline CDR1 and CDR2: SGDLS and YYNGEE. CDR3 length: 16 amino acids. The chain's CDR3 is CASSGRTSGPSYEQYV. CDR3 bases: TGTGCCAGCAGCGGACGGACTAGCGGACCCTCCTACGAGCAGTACGTC.

V usage is TRBV5-4 and J usage is TRBJ2-5, with D possibly TRBD1 on 6 matching bases. Germline V lookup: CDR1 SGHNT, CDR2 YYREEE (reference sequence). This CDR3 is 13 amino acids long. V was clipped by 1 base and J by 4 bases, with 8 bases between them. The CDR3 is CASSLPRGETQYF. CDR3 in DNA: TGTGCCAGCAGCTTGCCCAGGGGAGAGACCCAGTACTTC.

J is TRBJ1-4 and V is TRBV4-3, with D perhaps TRBD1 (5 bases). CDR3 length equals 16 residues. With 1 base removed from V and 7 bases from J, the gap between germline ends came to 16 bases. Germline V lookup: CDR1 LGHNA, CDR2 YSLEER. The CDR3 DNA sequence: TGCGCCAGCAGCCAAGTGCACGGGGGTGTAGGTGAAAAACTGTTTTTT. This encodes CASSQVHGGVGEKLFF.

The J gene is TRBJ1-1, the V gene TRBV5-5; maybe TRBD1 (6 bases). Per germline, CDR1 SGHKS and CDR2 YYEKEE (reference sequence). The CDR3 runs to 13 residues. V was clipped by 2 bases and J by 9 bases, with 14 bases between them. The CDR3 bases are TGTGCCAGCAGCTTTACTGGACAGCCCAAAGCTTTCTTT. It is translated as CASSFTGQPKAFF.

This chain links TRBV27 with TRBJ2-7; TRBD1 matches at 10 bases. Germline V CDR1 and CDR2: MNHEY, SMNVEV (reference sequence). Trimming removed 5 bases from V and 9 bases from J; junction bases left unmatched: 16. The CDR3 runs to 16 residues. CDR3 region: CASSPGTGAGGSRQYV. CDR3 bases: TGTGCCAGCAGTCCGGGGACAGGGGCTGGGGGATCGCGGCAGTACGTC.

The chain employs TRBV7-9 and TRBJ2-5, with D possibly matching TRBD2 (5 bases). The CDR3 consists of 12 residues. Trimming stripped 3 bases from V and 3 bases from J, with 5 bases between. The V gene's germline CDR1 is SEHNR and CDR2 FQNEAQ (reference sequence). The CDR3 DNA reads as TGTGCCAGCAGCTTCGGGGAAGAGACCCAGTACTTC. It encodes CASSFGEETQYF.

This chain links TRBV7-8 with TRBJ2-1, with TRBD2 as a possible D gene (6 bases). The V and J ends lost 1 base and 14 bases respectively, with 12 bases between them. The CDR3 has 12 residues. Germline V lookup: CDR1 SGHVS, CDR2 FQNEAQ. CDR3: CASSLVLGEEFF. CDR3 nucleotide sequence: TGTGCCAGCAGCTTAGTTCTTGGGGAGGAGTTCTTC. The variable domain in full, completed from reference TRBV7-8 and TRBJ2-1, reads GAGVSQSPRYKVAKRGQDVALRCDPISGHVSLFWYQQALGQGPEFLTYFQNEAQLDKSGLPSDRFFAERPEGSVSTLKIQRTQQEDSAVYLCASSLVLGEEFFGPGTRLTVL.

This rearrangement joins TRBV7-2 to TRBJ1-2; maybe TRBD1 (6 bases). CDR3 length equals 13 residues. The V and J ends lost 1 base and 7 bases respectively, with 10 bases between them. CDR1 and CDR2 (germline): SGHTA, FQGNSA. CDR3: CASSLGRGSGYTF. The CDR3, as DNA: TGTGCCAGCAGCTTAGGCAGGGGAAGTGGCTACACCTTC.

The V call is TRBV4-2, the J call TRBJ2-5; 12 positions agree with TRBD2. J was trimmed by 10 bases and V by 0 bases; bases with no gene match: 3. The CDR3 consists of 14 residues. Per germline, CDR1 LGHNA and CDR2 YNFKEQ. Here the CDR3 reads CASSQETSGGLQYF. The DNA for the CDR3 is TGTGCCAGCAGCCAAGAGACTAGCGGGGGCCTCCAGTACTTC.

DNA for the CDR3: TGTGCCAGCAGCACAAGAGGGGGAGAGGGCTACACCTTC. Its protein product is CASSTRGGEGYTF. The rearrangement links TRBV5-8 to TRBJ1-2; tentatively, D is TRBD1 (6 bases). Germline V gene sequence: CDR1 SGHTS, CDR2 YDEGEE. This CDR3 region has 13 residues. V lost 4 bases, J lost 8 bases, and 15 bases lay in between.

This sequence joins TRBV29-1 and TRBJ2-1; D ambiguous. V was cut by 3 bases and J by 5 bases, with 14 bases left in between. CDR1 is SQVTM, CDR2 ANQGSEA, per germline. The CDR3 is 14 amino acids. The CDR3 DNA is TGCAGCGTTGAGTTATGGGCTTACAACAATGAGCAGTTCTTC. Its translation is CSVELWAYNNEQFF.

This chain uses TRBV11-2 with TRBJ2-1; 11 positions match TRBD2. Trimming at V came to 7 bases and at J to 2 bases, leaving 4 bases not matched to a gene. The CDR3 spans 15 residues. Per the germline V gene, CDR1 is SGHAT and CDR2 is FQNNGV. CDR3 sequence: CASIPTSGTYNEQFF. The CDR3 DNA sequence: TGTGCCAGCATCCCGACTAGCGGGACCTACAATGAGCAGTTCTTC.

This chain connects TRBV6-5 to TRBJ1-2; D may be TRBD1 (6 bases). The CDR3 is 13 residues long. Germline-derived CDR1 and CDR2 are MNHEY and SVGAGI. The ends were cut back, 6 bases at V and 7 bases at J, with 15 bases in the middle. The CDR3 nucleotides read TGTGCCAGCAGGGCCGACAGGTACTCTGGCTACACCTTC. This gives the protein CASRADRYSGYTF.